The clone carrying this T cell receptor (beta chain) appeared a single time. The antigen is not known. The entry originates in a study of T-cell memory formation after mild COVID-19. Study-wide context: Clusters of TCRs were largely donor specific.

TCRalpha and TCRbeta libraries used 5'RACE with constant-segment primers and UMIs. Using its own MiXCR run on the 5' RACE reads, TCRdb lists one record per CDR3 protein. The data show 400,000 to 450,000 distinct CDR3 sequences, with approximately 19% seen just once and about a fifth held by the top ten. V dropped 8 bases and J dropped 6 bases, with 14 bases sitting between them. The CDR3 spans 12 residues. Regarding the study as a whole: CD4+ contracting clones were found mainly in CM and EM, and CD8+ ones in EMRA.

The chain recombines TRBV12-3 or TRBV12-4 with TRBJ2-7; D ambiguous. The sample comprised PBMCs or a T cell subset sorted from them (not recorded which). This sequence originates from a man aged 18 to 30 who had mild COVID-19 (a few samples of this study predate the infection). Cell type and time point are not known. CDR3 in amino acids: CASSRYSGEQYF. The CDR3 coding sequence is TGTGCCAGCTCCCGTTACTCCGGCGAGCAGTACTTC.